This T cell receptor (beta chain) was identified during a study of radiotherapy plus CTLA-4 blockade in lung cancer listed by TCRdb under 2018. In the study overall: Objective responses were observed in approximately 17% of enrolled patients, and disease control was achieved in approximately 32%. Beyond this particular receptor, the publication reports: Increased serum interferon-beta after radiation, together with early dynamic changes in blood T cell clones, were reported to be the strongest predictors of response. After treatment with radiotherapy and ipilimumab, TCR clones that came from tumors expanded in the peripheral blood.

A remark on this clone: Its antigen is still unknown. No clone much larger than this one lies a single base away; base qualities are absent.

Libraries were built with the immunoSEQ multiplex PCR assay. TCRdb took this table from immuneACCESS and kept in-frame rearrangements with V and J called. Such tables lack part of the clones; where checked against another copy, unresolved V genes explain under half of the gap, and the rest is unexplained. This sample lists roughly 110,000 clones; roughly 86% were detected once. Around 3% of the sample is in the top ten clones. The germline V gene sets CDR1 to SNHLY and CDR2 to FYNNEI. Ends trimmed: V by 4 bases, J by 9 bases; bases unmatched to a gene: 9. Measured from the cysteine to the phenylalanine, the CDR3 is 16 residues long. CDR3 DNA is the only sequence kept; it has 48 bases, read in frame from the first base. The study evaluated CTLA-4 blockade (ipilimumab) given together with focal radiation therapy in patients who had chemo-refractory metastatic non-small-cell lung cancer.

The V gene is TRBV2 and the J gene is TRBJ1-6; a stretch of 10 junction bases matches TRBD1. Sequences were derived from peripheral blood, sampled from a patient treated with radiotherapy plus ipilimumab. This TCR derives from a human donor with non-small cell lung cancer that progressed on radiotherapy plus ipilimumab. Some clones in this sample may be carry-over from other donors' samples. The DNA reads TGTGCCAGCAGTGTCCGACAGGGGGCTTTGGGTTCACCCCTCCACTTT. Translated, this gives CASSVRQGALGSPLHF.